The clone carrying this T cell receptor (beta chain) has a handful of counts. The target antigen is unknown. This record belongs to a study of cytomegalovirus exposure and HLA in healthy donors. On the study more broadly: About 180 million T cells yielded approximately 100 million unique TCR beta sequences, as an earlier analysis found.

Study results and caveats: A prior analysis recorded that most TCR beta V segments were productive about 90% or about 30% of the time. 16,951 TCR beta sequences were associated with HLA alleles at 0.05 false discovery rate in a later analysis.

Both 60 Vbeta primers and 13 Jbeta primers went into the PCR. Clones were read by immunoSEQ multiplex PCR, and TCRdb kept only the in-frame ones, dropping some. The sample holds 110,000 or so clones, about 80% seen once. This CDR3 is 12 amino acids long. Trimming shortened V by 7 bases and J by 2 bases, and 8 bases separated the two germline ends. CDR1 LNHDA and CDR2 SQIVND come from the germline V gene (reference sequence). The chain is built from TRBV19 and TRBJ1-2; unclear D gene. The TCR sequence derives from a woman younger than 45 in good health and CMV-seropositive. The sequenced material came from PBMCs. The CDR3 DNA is TGTGCCAGTATGGGGAGGAACTATGGCTACACCTTC. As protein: CASMGRNYGYTF.